Below, 25 T cell receptor gamma chains from the same sample are listed, as sequenced in a study of gammadelta T cells in human blood. TCRdb re-called clones from the RT-PCR reads via CATT. The sample records some 490 gamma-chain clones, more than 3% being singletons. Specimen: non-Vgamma9Vdelta2 gamma-delta T cells from fetal blood. These receptors came from a human fetus.

There are a few counts of this clone. The TCRdb protein comes from a much larger clone and disagrees with this DNA's translation at residue 11, likely due to a read error; the protein given here is derived from the DNA. The genes are TRGV8 and TRGJP1. The CDR3 is 13 residues long. Germline V gene sequence: CDR1 VENAVY, CDR2 YDSYNSRV. In DNA form, the CDR3 reads TGTGCCACCTGGGATACCACTGGTTGGTTCGAGATATTT. Its protein is CATWDTTGWFEIF.

By share, this clone counts as large (0.1 to 1%). The chain links TRGV8 to TRGJP1. Trimming removed 2 bases from V and 4 bases from J; junction bases left unmatched: 13. In germline, CDR1 is VENAVY, CDR2 YDSYNSRV. The CDR3 has 17 amino acids. The DNA for the CDR3 is TGTGCCACCTGGGATAATCGGTCCCCGGACACTGGTTGGTTCAAGATATTT. Protein: CATWDNRSPDTGWFKIF.

The V call is TRGV2, the J call TRGJ1 or TRGJ2. V dropped 0 bases and J dropped 5; count of bases not matched to a gene: 4. CDR3 length: 13 amino acids. Per the germline V gene, CDR1 is EGSNGY and CDR2 is YDSYNSKV. CDR3 amino acids: CATWDGQDYKKLF. The CDR3 DNA reads TGTGCCACCTGGGACGGGCAGGATTATAAGAAACTCTTT.

This sequence joins TRGV3 and TRGJP1. CDR1 is VTNTFY and CDR2 is YDVSTARD in the germline V gene (reference sequence). With V trimmed by 0 bases and J by 5 bases, 9 bases remained unmatched. The CDR3 is 16 residues long. CDR3 in DNA: TGTGCCACCTGGGACAGGCGGGTGGGGACTGGTTGGTTCAAGATATTT. Translated: CATWDRRVGTGWFKIF.

This clone was observed a handful of times. This rearrangement joins TRGV2 to TRGJ1 or TRGJ2. Because TCRdb records no J gene, it was assigned here through a match of the DNA to germline. With 0 bases clipped from V and 0 bases from J, the junction kept 5 bases outside the gene matches. CDR3 length equals 15 residues. The germline V gene has CDR1 EGSNGY and CDR2 YDSYNSKV. The DNA of the CDR3 is TGTGCCACCTGGGACGGGCCTTCGAATTATTATAAGAAACTCTTT. Protein product: CATWDGPSNYYKKLF.

This clone appeared a single time. A read error likely explains this, since a far larger clone differs by one base. V gene assignment gives TRGV9, but the J gene was left uncalled. The CDR3 consists of 10 residues. Germline CDR1 GITISATS, CDR2 ISYDGTV (reference sequence). CDR3: CALWEEQKLF. The CDR3 coding sequence is TGTGCCTTGTGGGAGGAGCAAAAACTCTTT.

By frequency in the sample, this clone is large. The genes are TRGV10 and TRGJ1 or TRGJ2. TRGV10 is annotated as an ORF whose role is uncertain. The CDR3 consists of 13 residues. The V and J ends lost 8 bases and 0 bases, in that order; junction bases with no gene match: 5. CDR3 in DNA: TGTGCTGCGTGGGATTCGAATTATTATAAGAAACTCTTT. It is translated as CAAWDSNYYKKLF.

In this sample, this clone is large. The V gene is TRGV10, the J gene TRGJP2. TRGV10 is designated an ORF whose function remains uncertain. CDR3 length: 14 amino acids. V shed 8 bases and J 0 bases; nucleotides not matched to a gene: 4. CDR3 residues: CAAWDYSSDWIKTF. CDR3 in DNA: TGTGCTGCGTGGGATTATAGTAGTGATTGGATCAAGACGTTT.

By share, this clone counts as large. The V and J genes are TRGV9 and TRGJ1 or TRGJ2. Germline V gene lookup returns CDR1 GITISATS and CDR2 ISYDGTV (reference sequence). The ends lost 4 bases at V and 5 bases at J; junction bases unmatched: 5. The CDR3 spans 12 residues. CDR3 bases: TGTGCCTTGTGGGATTTGGATTATAAGAAACTCTTT. This translates into CALWDLDYKKLF.

In its sample, this clone is large. V gene TRGV3 combines with J gene TRGJ1 or TRGJ2. CDR1 is VTNTFY and CDR2 is YDVSTARD in the germline V gene (reference sequence). After removal of 0 bases from V and 3 bases from J, the junction contained 5 bases not matched to a gene. The CDR3 covers 14 residues. CDR3 in DNA: TGTGCCACCTGGGACAGGCTGGGTTATTATAAGAAACTCTTT. Protein sequence: CATWDRLGYYKKLF.

The V gene went uncalled, while the J gene is TRGJ1 or TRGJ2. The CDR3 is made up of 14 amino acids. The CDR3 sequence is CATWDRWNYYKKLF. In DNA form, the CDR3 reads TGTGCCACCTGGGACAGATGGAATTATTATAAGAAACTCTTT.

This clone is deemed large. The DNA is left out, because the CDR3 cannot be placed on it with certainty; the CDR3 is given as TCRdb lists it. No J gene was called, and the V gene is TRGV10. TRGV10 is classed as an ORF, of uncertain function. The CDR3 is 31 residues long, ends included. The CDR3 is CAAWDYFIIRNSLAVEQHLLSQVSIGRIQHF.

Of note for this clone: This likely stems from a read error, as it lies one base from a far larger clone. This sequence joins TRGV9 and TRGJ1 or TRGJ2. The CDR3 covers 12 residues. From germline, CDR1 is GITISATS and CDR2 ISYDGTV (reference sequence). The CDR3: CTLWEFYYKKLF. The DNA for the CDR3 is TGTACCTTGTGGGAGTTTTATTATAAGAAACTCTTT.

This clone was seen a handful of times. With a much larger clone just one base away, this may be a read error. This rearrangement joins TRGV8 to TRGJ1 or TRGJ2. This CDR3 has 13 amino acids. Germline CDR1 reads VENAVY; CDR2 reads YDSYNSRV. CDR3 sequence reads: CATWDVNYYKKLF. The CDR3 DNA follows: TGTGCTACCTGGGATGTGAATTATTATAAGAAACTCTTT.

As to this clone: A much larger clone lies one base from this, so it may be a read error. The chain links TRGV2 to TRGJP. Judging by the DNA end, TRGJP1 fits better; the J call may be wrong. The CDR3 consists of 16 residues. The germline CDR1 and CDR2 sequences are EGSNGY and YDSYNSKV. As DNA, the CDR3 is TGTGCCACCTGGGACGGGCAAGAGTTGGGCAAAAAAATCAAGATATTT. Translating gives CATWDGQELGKKIKIF.

This clone qualifies as medium-sized. The chain has TRGV10 and TRGJP1. TRGV10 is noted as an ORF with a role that remains uncertain. The CDR3 spans 16 residues. The V and J ends lost 8 bases and 0 bases, in that order; junction bases with no gene match: 10. The CDR3 spells CAAWDPLDTTGWFKIF. The CDR3 DNA sequence: TGTGCTGCGTGGGATCCCCTGGATACCACTGGTTGGTTCAAGATATTT.

This clone is classed as large. The chain recombines TRGV5 with TRGJ1 or TRGJ2. This CDR3 has 13 residues. V gave up 3 bases and J gave up 4 bases; unmatched junction bases: 6. In germline, CDR1 is VINAFY, CDR2 YDVSNSKD. This CDR3 is CATWDPLYYKKLF. The CDR3 nucleotides are TGTGCCACCTGGGACCCCTTGTATTATAAGAAACTCTTT.

This clone counts as large. The rearrangement uses TRGV5 and TRGJP. The trim removed 0 bases at V and 6 bases at J, leaving 2 bases unmatched. This CDR3 is built from 16 residues. Germline values: CDR1 VINAFY, CDR2 YDVSNSKD. CDR3 DNA: TGTGCCACCTGGGACAGGCCAGAGTTGGGCAAAAAAATCAAGGTATTT. Its translation: CATWDRPELGKKIKVF.

This clone is categorized as large. The gene calls are TRGV8 and TRGJP1. The CDR3 runs 11 residues. Trimming cost V 3 bases and J 8 bases; bases outside gene matches: 0. Germline lookup yields CDR1 VENAVY and CDR2 YDSYNSRV. CDR3 DNA sequence: TGTGCCACCTGGGATGGTTGGTTCAAGATATTT. Amino acids: CATWDGWFKIF.

Relative to its sample, this clone is large. V gene TRGV8 combines with J gene TRGJ1 or TRGJ2. This CDR3 region has 12 residues. The germline gives CDR1 VENAVY, CDR2 YDSYNSRV. After removal of 3 bases from V and 4 bases from J, the junction contained 3 bases not matched to a gene. The CDR3 DNA reads as TGTGCCACCTGGGATTACTATTATAAGAAACTCTTT. The encoded protein is CATWDYYYKKLF.

By sample share, this clone is large. The genes are TRGV10 and TRGJ1 or TRGJ2. TRGV10 carries the ORF label, with uncertain function. After removal of 8 bases from V and 2 bases from J, the junction contained 4 bases not matched to a gene. CDR3 size: 12 residues. The CDR3 protein is CAAWDYYYKKLF. CDR3 DNA: TGTGCTGCGTGGGATTATTATTATAAGAAACTCTTT.

This clone was counted a few times. No DNA is shown, since the ends of the CDR3 on it are uncertain; the CDR3 is the one TCRdb lists. There is no J gene call, but TRGV2 is given as the V gene. With termini counted, the CDR3 has 29 amino acids. Germline assignment: CDR1 EGSNGY and CDR2 YDSYNSKV. The CDR3 sequence is CATWDGPRNSLAVEQHLLSQVSIGRIQHF.

A remark on this clone: TCRdb's protein, taken from a much larger clone, differs from this DNA's translation at residue 10, likely owing to a read error; the protein displayed comes from the DNA. V gene TRGV10 combines with J gene TRGJP1. TRGV10 carries the ORF label, with uncertain function. The length of the CDR3 is 13 residues. For the CDR3, the DNA is TGTGCTGCGTGGGATACCACTGGTTGGCTCAAGATATTT. Translation gives CAAWDTTGWLKIF.

This clone ranks as large (0.1 to 1%). The V gene is TRGV10, the J gene TRGJP1. TRGV10 is labeled an ORF, and its function is uncertain. The CDR3 runs to 12 residues. J gave up 0 bases and V 12 bases, and 2 bases lay outside the gene matches. Here the CDR3 reads CAAHTTGWFKIF. The CDR3 bases are TGTGCTGCCCATACCACTGGTTGGTTCAAGATATTT.

This clone is large within its sample. This sequence joins TRGV8 and TRGJP1. Per the germline V gene, CDR1 is VENAVY and CDR2 is YDSYNSRV. This CDR3 has 14 amino acids. The J segment lost 2 bases and the V segment lost 0 bases, leaving 0 bases of the junction unmatched. The CDR3 is CATWDRTTGWFKIF. The CDR3 DNA reads as TGTGCCACCTGGGATAGGACCACTGGTTGGTTCAAGATATTT.